This TCR beta chain came from a study of molecular identifiers for immune sequencing clone quantification. Whole-study findings and limits: Researchers reportedly could pick up spiked Jurkat TCR RNA from one cell mixed into about 970,000 naive cells.

In TCRdb, the PCR reads were re-called with MiXCR into one record per CDR3 protein. The sample holds over 100,000 distinct CDR3 sequences; 35% are singletons and the top ten take about 9.1%. The CDR3 totals 15 residues. Trimming removed 4 bases from V and 2 bases from J, with 12 bases in between. Germline V lookup: CDR1 LGHDT, CDR2 YNNKEL (reference sequence). This clonotype was seen a few times. Its target is unknown. The receptor's source is a human donor in good health. Some libraries in this study had Jurkat cell RNA spiked in. V and J are TRBV3-1 and TRBJ1-3, with D possibly matching TRBD1 (6 bases). Sequenced input: naive CD8+ T cells from blood, with Jurkat cell RNA spiked in. Subset described: FACS-sorted CD8+CD4-CCR7+CD45RA+ naive T cells. The chain's CDR3 is CASSPTGQAGNTIYF. The CDR3 DNA reads TGTGCCAGCAGCCCAACGGGACAAGCTGGAAACACCATATATTTT.